The T cell receptor (beta chain) under discussion was sequenced for a study of T cell responses to AZD1222 COVID-19 vaccine. Regarding the study as a whole: Recipients of AZD1222 seropositive at baseline numbered only five or six. Mostly white British, mostly female donors; authors suggested clonal diversity may be underestimated. Sampling that yielded the repertoires occurred only after the peak T cell response. Spike-wide vaccine-associated CD4 TCRs dominated at 160-218 and 743-854.

Repertoires were generated with immunoSEQ multiplex PCR, while TCRdb's copy carries only in-frame clones and drops some. This sample carries about 160,000 clones, about nine tenths of them seen once, and the ten largest clones take 5.5%. V lost 1 base to trimming and J lost 0 bases; unmatched junction nucleotides: 11. The CDR3 extends over 18 amino acids. Germline lookup yields CDR1 GTSNPN and CDR2 SVGIG (reference sequence). With regard to this clone: Its antigen is currently unknown.

This sequence was found in an adult in good health. The chain carries TRBV30 and TRBJ1-3, with 8 bases fitting TRBD1. The source material was peripheral blood, sampled on day 0 of AZD1222 vaccination. The CDR3 nucleotides read TGTGCCTGGAGTGCGCGTCGCTGGACAGGGTCCTCTGGAAACACCATATATTTT. Protein product: CAWSARRWTGSSGNTIYF.